These 9 T cell receptor beta chains share one sample of origin, sequenced in a study of beta chain features in type 1 diabetes. Investigators reverse transcribed all isolated RNA, so they sequenced expressed TCRB transcripts. Here immunoSEQ multiplex PCR was the method, and the copy in TCRdb shows in-frame clones only, minus some. The sample shows hundreds of thousands of clones, 9.6% of them seen only once. Sequencing input: naive CD4+ T cells from blood. The receptors derive from a woman aged 18-29 years in good health.

The J gene is TRBJ1-5, the V gene TRBV15; D is unresolved. The CDR3 extends over 12 amino acids. V lost 8 bases and J lost 4, with 9 bases in between. Germline CDR1 is LNHNV and CDR2 is YYDKDF (reference sequence). The CDR3 loop is CATSRPNQPQHF. The CDR3 nucleotides are TGTGCCACCTCGCGGCCGAATCAGCCCCAGCATTTT.

CDR3 nucleotides: TGTGCCAGTAGTAGCGGGGGGCATGAGCAGTTCTTC. Amino acid sequence: CASSSGGHEQFF. This chain connects TRBV19 to TRBJ2-1, with 8 positions matching TRBD2. From germline, CDR1 is LNHDA and CDR2 SQIVND (reference sequence). V shed 4 bases and J 8 bases; nucleotides not matched to a gene: 1. CDR3 length: 12 residues.

This clone has just a few counts. The CDR3 nucleotides read TGTGCCAGCAGCCTCCGACTAGCGGGAGGGGATACGCAGTATTTT. Translated: CASSLRLAGGDTQYF. The chain combines TRBV5-6 with TRBJ2-3; 14 nucleotides agree with TRBD2. There are 15 residues in the CDR3. Germline CDR1 SGHDT, CDR2 YYEEEE. V dropped 4 bases and J dropped 6; count of bases not matched to a gene: 4.

The V call is TRBV6-5, the J call TRBJ1-2, with 12 bases lining up with TRBD1. Germline assignment: CDR1 MNHEY and CDR2 SVGAGI. V lost 2 bases and J lost 6; bases outside the gene matches: 4. The CDR3 runs 15 residues. The CDR3 DNA follows: TGTGCCAGCAGTTACGGGACAGGGGGCTCTGATGGCTACACCTTC. Encoded protein: CASSYGTGGSDGYTF.

This clone showed up just a few times. V is TRBV7-2 and J is TRBJ2-7; 14 positions agree with TRBD2. Germline V gives CDR1 SGHTA, CDR2 FQGNSA. V was pared by 5 bases and J by 5 bases, with 11 bases of the junction left unmatched. This CDR3 is 17 amino acids long. CDR3 nucleotide sequence: TGTGCCAGCAGCGAGGGACTAGCGGGAGTTCGTAAGGACGAGCAGTACTTC. As protein: CASSEGLAGVRKDEQYF.

The J gene is TRBJ1-5, the V gene TRBV5-1; 10 bases agree with TRBD1. V lost 4 bases and J lost 5; bases outside the gene matches: 6. CDR1 and CDR2 (germline): SGHRS, YFSETQ. This CDR3 spans 15 amino acids. CDR3 DNA sequence: TGCGCCAGCAGCACAGGGACAGGGGAGGATCAGCCCCAGCATTTT. This codes for CASSTGTGEDQPQHF.

The V and J genes are TRBV15 and TRBJ1-3; a possible D gene is TRBD1 (5 bases). This CDR3 comprises 17 residues. Per germline, CDR1 LNHNV and CDR2 YYDKDF (reference sequence). Trimming removed 0 bases at V and 0 bases at J, with 12 bases between. The CDR3 reads CATSREEGAGSGNTIYF. CDR3 DNA sequence: TGTGCCACCAGCAGAGAGGAAGGGGCCGGCTCTGGAAACACCATATATTTT.

This clone was found a few times. The V gene is TRBV5-1, the J gene TRBJ1-2; 9 bases are a match to TRBD1. The length of the CDR3 is 16 residues. Germline V gene data show CDR1 as SGHRS and CDR2 as YFSETQ. V shed 0 bases, J shed 4 bases, and the junction held 7 bases outside the gene matches. CDR3 bases: TGCGCCAGCAGCTTGGAGACAGGGGGGAATATCTATGGCTACACCTTC. Encoded protein: CASSLETGGNIYGYTF. Full variable domain (remainder filled in from reference TRBV5-1 and TRBJ1-2): KAGVTQTPRYLIKTRGQQVTLSCSPISGHRSVSWYQQTPGQGLQFLFEYFSETQRNKGNFPGRFSGRQFSNSRSEMNVSTLELGDSALYLCASSLETGGNIYGYTFGSGTRLTVV.

V gene TRBV2 combines with J gene TRBJ2-6; D call uncertain. From germline, CDR1 is SNHLY and CDR2 FYNNEI. This CDR3 is built from 18 residues. Trimming shortened V by 3 bases and J by 0 bases, and 15 bases separated the two germline ends. CDR3 region: CASSEVQPRFSGANVLTF. CDR3 coding DNA: TGTGCCAGCAGTGAGGTACAGCCTCGTTTCTCTGGGGCCAACGTCCTGACTTTC.